This T cell receptor (beta chain) is from a study of T cells in Graves' hyperthyroidism and ophthalmopathy. This clonotype was counted only a few times. It may be a read error: a sequence one base away is much more abundant. Amplification of TCR beta CDR3 regions used RNA as the template. The HTBI set primed first-round TCR CDR3 RT-PCR. A single record per CDR3 protein comes from TCRdb applying MiXCR to the multiplex PCR reads. This table has approximately 270,000 distinct CDR3 sequences, 14% to 15% appearing once. Germline values: CDR1 LGHDT, CDR2 YNNKEL (reference sequence). The CDR3 extends over 18 amino acids. Diagnosis rested on symptoms, serum thyroxine and TRAb, thyroid ultrasound, and orbital computed tomography. Blood was obtained at the first hyperthyroidism diagnosis, which preceded any ophthalmopathy symptoms. PBMCs were collected from a 10 ml volume of fresh peripheral blood.

This sequence was found in a woman aged 40 to 50 with Graves' hyperthyroidism that later progressed to Graves' ophthalmopathy. The J gene is TRBJ1-5, the V gene TRBV3-1; 12 bases map to TRBD1. The sequenced sample consisted of blood. The CDR3 reads CANSQKPGQGARNQPQHF. Here the CDR3 DNA reads TGTGCCAACAGCCAGAAGCCGGGACAGGGGGCTCGCAATCAGCCCCAGCATTTT.